The T cell receptor (beta chain) described here comes from a study of cytomegalovirus exposure and HLA in healthy donors. General study results and limits: As was reported, the classifier diagnosed cytomegalovirus status with high specificity and sensitivity. In vitro work confirmed that a few CMV-associated chains recognize CMV antigens. According to the study, 150 to 200 TCR beta chains were cytomegalovirus-associated.

Sequencing used immunoSEQ multiplex PCR; TCRdb keeps in-frame clones, though not all of them. The data contain 150,000 or so clones, 86% of them singletons. Details on this clone: The antigen is not known.

This receptor was obtained from a human donor in good health. The material sequenced was PBMCs.

In DNA, the CDR3 is TGTGCCAGCCGTAGCGGGGGGGCGGGGGAGACCCAGTACTTC. It encodes CASRSGGAGETQYF. The chain uses TRBV11-2 and TRBJ2-5; 11 bases align to TRBD2. Germline-derived CDR1 and CDR2 are SGHAT and FQNNGV. CDR3 length equals 14 residues. With V trimmed by 8 bases and J by 5 bases, 7 bases remained unmatched.